This T cell receptor (beta chain) comes out of a study of T cell repertoires in cytomegalovirus infection. For the study at large: Matching HLA type and CMV infection were both indicated by public TCR beta signatures. Regarding the study as a whole: Ex vivo responses were dominated by HLA-C-restricted CMV-specific TCR beta clonotypes. Cumulated frequencies of public TCR beta families served to identify carriers of CMV plus the relevant HLA.

TCRdb itself ran the reads through MiXCR, one entry per CDR3 protein. Of fewer than 550,000 distinct CDR3 sequences in the sample, 16% were seen once. V shed 0 bases and J shed 5 bases, with 10 bases lying between them. The CDR3 length is 14 residues. Germline values: CDR1 LGHNA, CDR2 YNFKEQ. About this clonotype itself: Its target is unknown.

Specimen: CD8+ T cells from PBMCs. The sequence came from a human donor in good health (CMV status not recorded). Some clones in this sample may be carry-over from other donors' samples. J is TRBJ1-1 and V is TRBV4-2; unclear D gene. The CDR3 nucleotides are TGTGCCAGCAGCCAAGAGAATGTGGGGACTGAAGCTTTCTTT. Translation: CASSQENVGTEAFF.